This T cell receptor (beta chain) comes out of a study of T cell repertoires and HLA-DP antigens. Study as a whole: The donors, ranging 18-to-29 to 60-to-69 years, included a couple of males and one female.

General observations from the study: Responder cells were total CD4+ cells with a HeLa antigen-presenting system.

A remark on this clone: Its cognate antigen is unknown.

Primers targeted 54 TRBV and 13 TRBJ segments. Using immunoSEQ multiplex PCR, the repertoire was profiled, and TCRdb retains in-frame clones only, with some absent. The sample contains roughly 120,000 clones, 80% to 95% of which appear only once. The trim removed 2 bases at V and 5 bases at J, leaving 9 bases unmatched. Germline V gene lookup returns CDR1 KGHSH and CDR2 LQKENI. The CDR3 covers 16 residues. Untouched CD4+ T cells were bead-isolated at around 98% purity. The chain uses TRBV18 and TRBJ2-1; 7 nucleotides agree with TRBD1. The origin of this receptor is a woman aged 18-35 years in good health and CMV-seronegative. Sequences were obtained from CD4+ T cells from PBMCs. The CDR3 sequence is CASSPSPGTAHNEQFF. The CDR3 DNA reads as TGTGCCAGCTCACCATCACCCGGGACAGCACACAATGAGCAGTTCTTC.